One sample yielded the 23 T cell receptor beta chains listed below, sequenced in a study of blood T cell repertoires in COVID-19. TCRdb's table, derived via immunoSEQ multiplex PCR, lists solely in-frame clones and lacks some. The sample lists roughly 87,000 clones; approximately 92% were seen once. What was sequenced was peripheral blood. These receptors all come from a woman older than 75 with active COVID-19.

The chain links TRBV19 to TRBJ1-5; D remains ambiguous. Germline CDR1 and CDR2: LNHDA and SQIVND (reference sequence). V lost 3 bases and J 0 bases, leaving 6 bases between the germline ends. CDR3 length: 14 residues. DNA of the CDR3: TGTGCCAGTAGTATTATGTATAGCAATCAGCCCCAGCATTTT. It specifies CASSIMYSNQPQHF.

CDR3 bases: TGTGCCAGCAGCCAGGACAGGTACGAGCAGTACTTC. This gives the protein CASSQDRYEQYF. The rearrangement links TRBV7-8 to TRBJ2-7, with 7 bases lining up with TRBD1. J lost 4 bases, V lost 5 bases, and 2 bases had no gene match. This CDR3 contains 12 residues. Germline V gene data show CDR1 as SGHVS and CDR2 as FQNEAQ.

This clone has a handful of counts. The chain combines TRBV19 with TRBJ2-7, with a weak D call TRBD2 (6 bases). The CDR3 has 16 residues. The V gene lost 8 bases and the J gene lost 2 bases, with 22 bases spanning the gap. Germline lookup yields CDR1 LNHDA and CDR2 SQIVND (reference sequence). This CDR3 reads CASLGSTREGTYEQYF. CDR3 bases: TGTGCCAGTTTGGGTTCGACTAGAGAAGGCACCTACGAGCAGTACTTC.

V is TRBV12-3 or TRBV12-4 and J is TRBJ2-3; no reliable D call. V dropped 5 bases and J dropped 7 bases, with 13 bases sitting between them. The CDR3 is 13 amino acids. The chain's CDR3 is CASSPNEANTQYF. In DNA, the CDR3 is TGTGCCAGCAGTCCTAACGAGGCGAATACGCAGTATTTT.

The V gene is TRBV4-3, the J gene TRBJ2-3; 8 positions agree with TRBD2. The CDR3 is made up of 17 amino acids. Germline-derived CDR1 and CDR2 are LGHNA and YSLEER. Losses at the gene ends were 0 bases for V and 1 base for J; bases not matched to a gene: 6. CDR3 residues: CASSQDIDSGGTDTQYF. The CDR3 region has the DNA TGCGCCAGCAGCCAAGATATTGATAGCGGGGGCACAGATACGCAGTATTTT.

This clone has just one count. This chain connects TRBV5-5 to TRBJ2-3; 7 nucleotides match TRBD2. The V and J ends lost 1 base and 3 bases, in that order; junction bases with no gene match: 8. The CDR3 is made up of 16 amino acids. CDR1 and CDR2 (germline): SGHKS, YYEKEE (reference sequence). CDR3 amino acids: CASSLRGGVGTDTQYF. CDR3 in DNA: TGTGCCAGCAGCTTGAGGGGAGGGGTTGGGACAGATACGCAGTATTTT.

The chain couples TRBV29-1 to TRBJ2-7, with D perhaps TRBD2 (6 bases). Germline CDR1 is SQVTM and CDR2 is ANQGSEA. V was clipped by 5 bases and J by 7 bases, with 24 bases between them. The CDR3 is 15 amino acids. CDR3 in amino acids: CSVPSSLGGVGEQYF. The DNA for the CDR3 is TGCAGCGTTCCCTCCTCCTTGGGGGGAGTGGGTGAGCAGTACTTC.

This chain links TRBV11-1 with TRBJ2-5, with 7 bases that match TRBD1. The CDR3 consists of 13 residues. V dropped 4 bases and J dropped 3; count of bases not matched to a gene: 2. Germline lookup yields CDR1 SGHAT and CDR2 FQDESV (reference sequence). CDR3 DNA: TGTGCCAGCAGCTGGGGACAGAAAGAGACCCAGTACTTC. It encodes CASSWGQKETQYF.

The chain carries TRBV6-6 and TRBJ1-4; D is uncertain. The length of the CDR3 is 14 residues. The germline V gene has CDR1 MNHNY and CDR2 SVGAGI (reference sequence). V lost 0 bases and J lost 7, with 9 bases in between. Written as DNA, the CDR3 is TGTGCCAGCAGTTACTCCTTGGGAGGTGAAAAACTGTTTTTT. This gives the protein CASSYSLGGEKLFF.

This sequence joins TRBV28 and TRBJ2-5; 9 bases line up with TRBD2. Losses at the gene ends were 5 bases for V and 5 bases for J; bases not matched to a gene: 12. CDR1 and CDR2 (germline): MDHEN, SYDVKM. The CDR3 is 16 residues long. The CDR3 DNA sequence: TGTGCCAGCAGTCCCCCCAAGCTAGCGGGAATGGAGACCCAGTACTTC. As protein: CASSPPKLAGMETQYF.

The gene calls are TRBV5-8 and TRBJ2-7; D ambiguous. The germline V gene encodes CDR1 SGHTS and CDR2 YDEGEE. This CDR3 region has 9 residues. Deletions cut 8 bases from V and 9 bases from J, with 9 bases between. CDR3 sequence (DNA): TGTGCCAGTACAGTCTTGCAGTACTTC. This encodes CASTVLQYF.

The chain recombines TRBV6-5 with TRBJ1-2; 7 bases map to TRBD1. J was trimmed by 5 bases and V by 0 bases; bases with no gene match: 6. In germline, CDR1 is MNHEY, CDR2 SVGAGI. The CDR3 spans 15 residues. CDR3: CASSYSNRGGYGYTF. The DNA for the CDR3 is TGTGCCAGCAGTTACTCGAACAGGGGCGGGTATGGCTACACCTTC.

The V gene is TRBV11-2, the J gene TRBJ2-7, with a tentative D call TRBD1 (6 bases). V gave up 2 bases and J gave up 3 bases, with 17 bases separating them. The CDR3 covers 16 residues. Germline values: CDR1 SGHAT, CDR2 FQNNGV. Written as DNA, the CDR3 is TGTGCCAGCAGCTTATTCTCGGGACAAGACCTCTACGAGCAGTACTTC. It yields the protein CASSLFSGQDLYEQYF.

V usage is TRBV4-1 and J usage is TRBJ2-7; 7 nucleotides match TRBD2. The germline V gene encodes CDR1 MGHRA and CDR2 YSYEKL. The V gene end was trimmed by 0 bases and the J gene end by 4 bases; junction bases not matched to a gene: 6. The length of the CDR3 is 15 residues. The CDR3 sequence is CASSQDKGTIYEQYF. For the CDR3, the DNA is TGCGCCAGCAGCCAAGATAAGGGGACTATATACGAGCAGTACTTC.

This chain connects TRBV6-2 or TRBV6-3 to TRBJ2-5; 11 positions agree with TRBD2. Germline-derived CDR1 and CDR2 are MNHEY and SVGEGT. This CDR3 has 16 amino acids. V lost 0 bases to trimming and J lost 7 bases; unmatched junction nucleotides: 7. The CDR3 sequence is CASSYSGLAGGGTQYF. The CDR3 DNA follows: TGTGCCAGCAGTTACTCTGGTCTAGCGGGAGGCGGGACCCAGTACTTC.

The chain joins TRBV6-6 to TRBJ1-1, with D unresolved. V was pared by 3 bases and J by 1 base, with 12 bases between. The CDR3 is made up of 15 amino acids. Germline CDR1 reads MNHNY; CDR2 reads SVGAGI (reference sequence). This CDR3 is CASSYLGAENTEAFF. The DNA for the CDR3 is TGTGCCAGCAGTTATCTGGGTGCGGAGAACACTGAAGCTTTCTTT.

This clone was observed a few times. The chain employs TRBV24-1 and TRBJ2-4, with TRBD1 identical over 8 bases. With 9 bases clipped from V and 7 bases from J, the junction kept 7 bases outside the gene matches. CDR1 is KGHDR and CDR2 is SFDVKD in the germline V gene. The CDR3 is 13 residues long. This chain's CDR3 is CATAGGAGNIQYF. The CDR3 bases are TGTGCCACCGCAGGGGGCGCGGGGAACATTCAGTACTTC.

This rearrangement joins TRBV6-5 to TRBJ2-7; tentatively, D is TRBD1 (5 bases). V lost 2 bases and J 2 bases, leaving 10 bases between the germline ends. CDR3 length: 14 residues. Germline V CDR1 and CDR2: MNHEY, SVGAGI. CDR3 bases: TGTGCCAGCAGTTACGTTGGCAGGGCCTACGAGCAGTACTTC. Encoded protein: CASSYVGRAYEQYF.

To note about this clone: Germline is not matched at one junction end, which may reflect a read error. The chain joins TRBV3-1 (or the pseudogene TRBV3-2) to TRBJ2-1, with TRBD2 identical over 7 bases. There are 13 residues in the CDR3. Per the germline V gene, CDR1 is LGHDT and CDR2 is YNNKEL (reference sequence). In DNA form, the CDR3 reads TGTGCCAGCAGCCGCACCTCCGGGACTAAATTGGTCTTC. This gives the protein CASSRTSGTKLVF.

This chain joins TRBV19 and TRBJ1-6; 8 positions agree with TRBD1. Germline CDR1 LNHDA, CDR2 SQIVND (reference sequence). Trimming removed 5 bases from V and 7 bases from J; junction bases left unmatched: 13. This CDR3 region has 17 residues. In DNA, the CDR3 is TGTGCCAGTAGTGCCCGGACAGGGTATGGGGGAAATTCACCCCTCCACTTT. As protein: CASSARTGYGGNSPLHF.

V is TRBV18 and J is TRBJ2-1; 8 positions match TRBD2. CDR3 length equals 16 residues. Germline trimming cut 6 bases from V and 1 base from J; bases unmatched to any gene: 8. Germline V gene sequence: CDR1 KGHSH, CDR2 LQKENI. The CDR3 region has the DNA TGTGCCAGCTCCCCGGGAGGGCAGGGTTCCTACAATGAGCAGTTCTTC. Amino acids: CASSPGGQGSYNEQFF.

The V and J genes are TRBV6-5 and TRBJ2-3; 8 bases map to TRBD2. The germline V gene has CDR1 MNHEY and CDR2 SVGAGI. The CDR3 extends over 16 amino acids. Trimming at V came to 0 bases and at J to 1 base, leaving 3 bases not matched to a gene. Here the CDR3 reads CASSYSSTSGTDTQYF. The CDR3 bases are TGTGCCAGCAGTTACTCCTCGACTAGCGGCACAGATACGCAGTATTTT.

This chain uses TRBV25-1 with TRBJ2-7; tentatively, D is TRBD2 (7 bases). Looked up from germline, CDR1 is MGHDK and CDR2 is SYGVNS. The CDR3 is 17 residues long. V was clipped by 4 bases and J by 0 bases, with 19 bases between them. Here the CDR3 reads CASSAAGRGPLSYEQYF. CDR3 bases: TGTGCCAGCAGTGCCGCAGGGCGGGGGCCCCTCTCCTACGAGCAGTACTTC.